Listed here are 22 T cell receptor beta chains from one sample, sequenced in a study of Ad26.COV2.S vaccination and SARS-CoV-2 variants. Treatment noted: about 20 received Ad26.COV2.S at low or high dose, single or two shots; several received placebo; per-sample allocation not given. Repertoires come from day 63 after the first vaccine or placebo injection. Method: immunoSEQ multiplex PCR; TCRdb's copy keeps in-frame clones and lacks some. The sample yields hundreds of thousands of clones, more than 80% seen once. Sequenced here: peripheral blood, sampled in a trial of Ad26.COV2.S vaccine versus placebo. The receptors were sampled from a person aged 18-65 years who received the Ad26.COV2.S COVID-19 vaccine or a placebo.

The chain recombines TRBV5-6 with TRBJ2-7; either TRBD1 or TRBD2 may fit D (6 bases each). There are 12 residues in the CDR3. The germline V gene has CDR1 SGHDT and CDR2 YYEEEE. V lost 5 bases, J lost 7 bases, and 13 bases lay in between. The CDR3 loop is CASSLQGGEQYF. The CDR3 nucleotides read TGTGCCAGCAGTTTACAGGGAGGTGAGCAGTACTTC.

This chain uses TRBV19 with TRBJ1-2, with TRBD1 identical over 10 bases. The CDR3 covers 14 residues. In germline, CDR1 is LNHDA, CDR2 SQIVND (reference sequence). J was trimmed by 7 bases and V by 7 bases; bases with no gene match: 9. CDR3: CASNTGTGVGGYTF. CDR3 DNA sequence: TGTGCCAGTAATACCGGGACAGGGGTGGGTGGCTACACCTTC.

The genes are TRBV19 and TRBJ1-6, with 9 bases that match TRBD1. This CDR3 spans 16 amino acids. CDR1 and CDR2 (germline): LNHDA, SQIVND (reference sequence). V lost 1 base, J lost 6 bases, and 4 bases stayed unmatched. The CDR3 nucleotides read TGTGCCAGTAGTATAGCTGGGACAGGGATTAATTCACCCCTCCACTTT. Translation gives CASSIAGTGINSPLHF.

This clone has a handful of counts. The chain employs TRBV2 and TRBJ2-7, with D perhaps TRBD1 (5 bases). Germline lookup yields CDR1 SNHLY and CDR2 FYNNEI. Between the trimmed V and J ends, which lost 3 bases and 7 bases, there was a span of 13 bases. This CDR3 comprises 13 residues. The CDR3, as DNA: TGTGCCAGCAGTGAGTCACAGGAGTGGGAGCAGTACTTC. Translation gives CASSESQEWEQYF.

The chain is built from TRBV6-1 and TRBJ1-3; D may be TRBD1 (5 bases). The CDR3 extends over 16 amino acids. Looked up from germline, CDR1 is MNHNS and CDR2 is SASEGT. Trimming cost V 0 bases and J 4 bases, with 13 bases left between them. The CDR3 DNA reads as TGTGCCAGCAGTGAAGCGGGGACGGGGGTAGGAAACACCATATATTTT. This translates into CASSEAGTGVGNTIYF.

The J gene is TRBJ1-1, the V gene TRBV2; 7 bases align to TRBD1. Germline V gene sequence: CDR1 SNHLY, CDR2 FYNNEI. This CDR3 comprises 14 residues. V dropped 5 bases and J dropped 5; count of bases not matched to a gene: 8. The DNA for the CDR3 is TGTGCCAGCAGTAACTCGAGGGGGCGGACTGAAGCTTTCTTT. This sequence encodes CASSNSRGRTEAFF.

The chain links TRBV3-1 (or the pseudogene TRBV3-2) to TRBJ2-7; 7 positions match TRBD1. After removal of 0 bases from V and 3 bases from J, the junction contained 20 bases not matched to a gene. This CDR3 has 20 amino acids. Germline CDR1 is LGHDT and CDR2 is YNNKEL (reference sequence). The chain's CDR3 is CASSQDPKQGKTGTRYEQYF. For the CDR3, the DNA is TGTGCCAGCAGCCAAGACCCCAAACAGGGGAAAACGGGGACGCGCTACGAGCAGTACTTC.

This chain links TRBV18 with TRBJ2-2; D is possibly TRBD1 (5 bases). In germline, CDR1 is KGHSH, CDR2 LQKENI. V was clipped by 3 bases and J by 5 bases, with 10 bases between them. The CDR3 has 14 residues. Here the CDR3 reads CASSPQGWTGELFF. CDR3 bases: TGTGCCAGCTCACCGCAGGGATGGACCGGGGAGCTGTTTTTT.

This clone was recorded at least ten times. The CDR3 DNA sequence: TGTGCCAGCAGCTTGAACTACCAAGAGACCCAGTACTTC. Translating gives CASSLNYQETQYF. This chain joins TRBV5-4 and TRBJ2-5, with unresolved D. V was shortened by 1 base and J by 0 bases, with 4 bases between the two germline ends. The CDR3 loop spans 13 amino acids. The germline CDR1 and CDR2 sequences are SGHNT and YYREEE (reference sequence).

This rearrangement joins TRBV9 to TRBJ2-3; D is ambiguous. The CDR3 consists of 16 residues. The V and J ends lost 4 bases and 0 bases respectively, with 15 bases between them. Germline loops: CDR1 SGDLS, CDR2 YYNGEE. The CDR3 DNA sequence: TGTGCCAGCAGCCCCCACAGCCTTTCTAGCACAGATACGCAGTATTTT. It codes for CASSPHSLSSTDTQYF.

This rearrangement joins TRBV4-1 to TRBJ2-7; TRBD1 might be the D (5 bases). V lost 1 base and J lost 4, with 11 bases in between. This CDR3 spans 14 amino acids. Germline V gives CDR1 MGHRA, CDR2 YSYEKL. The CDR3 DNA follows: TGCGCCAGCAGCCAAGTTTGGGGCTCGTACGAGCAGTACTTC. Translation: CASSQVWGSYEQYF.

The V and J genes are TRBV3-1 (or the pseudogene TRBV3-2) and TRBJ2-5; D unclear. CDR1 is LGHDT, CDR2 YNNKEL, per germline (reference sequence). Trimming pared 4 bases from V and 6 bases from J, leaving 12 bases between. There are 13 residues in the CDR3. In DNA form, the CDR3 reads TGTGCCAGCAGCCCCTCAGAAGGGAAGACCCAGTACTTC. It translates to CASSPSEGKTQYF.

J is TRBJ2-5 and V is TRBV27; D possibly corresponds to TRBD2 (5 bases). V was pared by 4 bases and J by 3 bases, with 15 bases between. CDR1 is MNHEY, CDR2 SMNVEV, per germline (reference sequence). The CDR3 runs to 15 residues. CDR3 loop: CASSSSEAAEETQYF. CDR3 nucleotides: TGTGCCAGCAGTTCCTCCGAAGCGGCGGAAGAGACCCAGTACTTC.

The chain uses TRBV28 and TRBJ2-7; D is possibly TRBD1 or TRBD2 (5 bases each). Germline lookup yields CDR1 MDHEN and CDR2 SYDVKM. CDR3 length equals 16 residues. Deletions cut 5 bases from V and 1 base from J, with 18 bases between. The chain's CDR3 is CASSPGVWGPSYEQYF. CDR3 in DNA: TGTGCCAGCAGTCCCGGGGTTTGGGGCCCGTCCTACGAGCAGTACTTC.

The CDR3 spells CASSQGGLRSYNEQFF. Written as DNA, the CDR3 is TGTGCCAGCAGCCAGGGGGGACTACGCTCCTACAATGAGCAGTTCTTC. The chain employs TRBV7-2 and TRBJ2-1; D tentatively reads TRBD1 or TRBD2 (7 bases each). CDR1 is SGHTA and CDR2 is FQGNSA in the germline V gene. The CDR3 is 16 amino acids. Trimming pared 5 bases from V and 0 bases from J, leaving 14 bases between. The full variable domain, rest sourced from reference TRBV7-2 and TRBJ2-1, is GAGVSQSPSNKVTEKGKDVELRCDPISGHTALYWYRQSLGQGLEFLIYFQGNSAPDKSGLPSDRFSAERTGGSVSTLTIQRTQQEDSAVYLCASSQGGLRSYNEQFFGPGTRLTVL.

CDR3 protein: CASSGETGEPLGYTF. Here the CDR3 DNA reads TGTGCCAGCAGCGGAGAGACAGGTGAACCTCTTGGCTACACCTTC. The gene calls are TRBV7-8 and TRBJ1-2; D possibly corresponds to TRBD1 (6 bases). V was cut by 5 bases and J by 7 bases, with 20 bases left in between. The CDR3 is 15 amino acids. Germline CDR1 reads SGHVS; CDR2 reads FQNEAQ.

The CDR3 loop is CASSQDGQKLDEQYF. The DNA of the CDR3 is TGCGCCAGCAGCCAAGACGGCCAGAAGCTTGATGAGCAGTACTTC. The V call is TRBV4-3, the J call TRBJ2-7, with D unclear. Trimming pared 0 bases from V and 7 bases from J, leaving 16 bases between. This CDR3 spans 15 amino acids. Looked up from germline, CDR1 is LGHNA and CDR2 is YSLEER.

The chain employs TRBV6-2 or TRBV6-3 and TRBJ2-2; D may be TRBD1 or TRBD2 (5 bases each). The CDR3 is 13 residues long. V lost 2 bases and J 4 bases, leaving 5 bases between the germline ends. CDR1 and CDR2 from the germline V gene are MNHEY and SVGEGT. CDR3 protein: CASSYGTTGELFF. The CDR3 region has the DNA TGTGCCAGCAGTTACGGGACCACCGGGGAGCTGTTTTTT.

The genes are TRBV3-1 (or the pseudogene TRBV3-2) and TRBJ1-1, with D unresolved. This CDR3 has 16 residues. CDR1 and CDR2 from the germline V gene are LGHDT and YNNKEL (reference sequence). V gave up 1 base and J gave up 0 bases, with 12 bases separating them. Here the CDR3 reads CASSQAPGEVNTEAFF. CDR3 nucleotides: TGTGCCAGCAGCCAAGCTCCCGGGGAAGTGAACACTGAAGCTTTCTTT.

This rearrangement joins TRBV2 to TRBJ1-2; 8 bases are shared with TRBD1. The CDR3 length is 13 residues. Germline CDR1 reads SNHLY; CDR2 reads FYNNEI. Trimming removed 4 bases from V and 2 bases from J; junction bases left unmatched: 0. The CDR3 DNA is TGTGCCAGCAGTGGGACAGGGAACTATGGCTACACCTTC. It codes for CASSGTGNYGYTF.

The J gene is TRBJ2-7, the V gene TRBV19; D gene unclear. The CDR3 consists of 13 residues. With 6 bases removed from V and 2 bases from J, the gap between germline ends came to 11 bases. Germline lookup yields CDR1 LNHDA and CDR2 SQIVND (reference sequence). The CDR3 sequence is CASSSYTAYEQYF. For the CDR3, the DNA is TGTGCCAGTAGCAGTTACACCGCCTACGAGCAGTACTTC.

This clone was observed a few times. The chain employs TRBV4-3 and TRBJ1-6; D not resolved. Trimming took 0 bases from V and 9 from J, leaving 12 bases between them. From germline, CDR1 is LGHNA and CDR2 YSLEER. The CDR3 loop spans 15 amino acids. In DNA, the CDR3 is TGCGCCAGCAGCCAAGATACAACCCGCGTTTCACCCCTCCACTTT. Amino acids: CASSQDTTRVSPLHF.